This record looks at one T cell receptor (beta chain) sequence and its context. Researchers report immunoSEQ v3.0 was run at survey level. TCRdb's copy holds only in-frame clones and misses some; the assay was immunoSEQ multiplex PCR. The data show roughly 35,000 clones, roughly 85% seen once. Trimming pared 0 bases from V and 15 bases from J, leaving 12 bases between. CDR3 length: 12 residues. In germline, CDR1 is MNHNY, CDR2 SVGAGI (reference sequence). These data come from a study of long-term antiretroviral therapy in people with HIV. The specimen was unsorted PBMCs, collected around 3.3 years after starting antiretroviral therapy. The V gene is TRBV6-6, the J gene TRBJ2-1; D is unclear. This sequence originates from a man aged 18 to 30 with HIV. The chain's CDR3 is CASSYSPFERFF. In DNA form, the CDR3 reads TGTGCCAGCAGTTACTCCCCCTTCGAGAGGTTCTTC.